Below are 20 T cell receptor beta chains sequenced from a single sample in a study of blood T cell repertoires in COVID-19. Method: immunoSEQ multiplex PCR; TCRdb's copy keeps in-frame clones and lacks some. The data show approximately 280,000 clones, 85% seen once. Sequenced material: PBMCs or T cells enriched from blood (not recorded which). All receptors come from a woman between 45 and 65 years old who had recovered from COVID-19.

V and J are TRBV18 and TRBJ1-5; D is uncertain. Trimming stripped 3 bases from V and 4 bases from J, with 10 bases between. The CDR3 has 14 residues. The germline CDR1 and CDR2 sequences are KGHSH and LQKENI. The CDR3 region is CASSPAEGNQPQHF. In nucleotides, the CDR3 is TGTGCCAGCTCACCTGCAGAGGGTAATCAGCCCCAGCATTTT.

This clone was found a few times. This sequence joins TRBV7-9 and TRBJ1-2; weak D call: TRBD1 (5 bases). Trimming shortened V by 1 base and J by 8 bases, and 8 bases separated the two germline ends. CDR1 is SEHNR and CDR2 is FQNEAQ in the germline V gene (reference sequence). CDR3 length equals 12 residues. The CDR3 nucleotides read TGTGCCAGCAGCTTAGACTGGGGCGGCTACACCTTC. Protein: CASSLDWGGYTF.

As DNA, the CDR3 is TGTGCCAGCAGAGAGACAGGAATCAGTGAAGCTTTCTTT. As protein: CASRETGISEAFF. This chain joins TRBV7-9 and TRBJ1-1; TRBD1 is a possible D gene (6 bases). Germline CDR1 is SEHNR and CDR2 is FQNEAQ (reference sequence). V lost 6 bases to trimming and J lost 7 bases, with 15 bases between them. This CDR3 region has 13 residues.

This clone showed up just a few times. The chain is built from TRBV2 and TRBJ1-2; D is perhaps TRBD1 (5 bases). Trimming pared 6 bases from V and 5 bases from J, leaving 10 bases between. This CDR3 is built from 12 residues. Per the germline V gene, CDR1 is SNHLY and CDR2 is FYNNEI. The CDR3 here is CASSTGGYGYTF. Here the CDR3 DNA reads TGTGCCAGCAGCACCGGGGGGTATGGCTACACCTTC.

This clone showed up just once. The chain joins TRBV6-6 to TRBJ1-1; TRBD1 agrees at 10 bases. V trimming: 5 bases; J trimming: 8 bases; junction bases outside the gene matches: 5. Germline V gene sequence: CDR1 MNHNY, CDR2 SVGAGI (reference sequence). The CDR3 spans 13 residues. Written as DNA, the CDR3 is TGTGCCAGCAGTGATGACAGGGGGCCAGAAGCTTTCTTT. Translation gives CASSDDRGPEAFF.

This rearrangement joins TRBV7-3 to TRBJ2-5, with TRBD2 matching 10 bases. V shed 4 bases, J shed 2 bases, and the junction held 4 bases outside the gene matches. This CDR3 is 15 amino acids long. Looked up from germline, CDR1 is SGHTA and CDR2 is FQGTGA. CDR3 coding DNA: TGTGCCAGCAGCTCTAGCGGGGGCCCTCAAGAGACCCAGTACTTC. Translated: CASSSSGGPQETQYF.

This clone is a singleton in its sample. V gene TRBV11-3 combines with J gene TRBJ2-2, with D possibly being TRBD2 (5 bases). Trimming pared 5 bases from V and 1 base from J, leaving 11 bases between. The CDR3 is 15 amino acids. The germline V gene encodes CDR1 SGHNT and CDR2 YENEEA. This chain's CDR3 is CASSTIGGNTGELFF. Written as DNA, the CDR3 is TGTGCCAGCAGCACTATCGGAGGGAACACCGGGGAGCTGTTTTTT.

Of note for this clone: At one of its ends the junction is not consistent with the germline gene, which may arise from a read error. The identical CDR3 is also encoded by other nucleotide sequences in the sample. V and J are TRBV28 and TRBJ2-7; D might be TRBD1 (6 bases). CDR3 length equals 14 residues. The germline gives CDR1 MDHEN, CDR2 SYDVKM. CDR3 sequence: CASSFQGMGYEQYF. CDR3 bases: TGTGCCAGCAGTTTCCAGGGGATGGGGTACGAGCAGTATTTC.

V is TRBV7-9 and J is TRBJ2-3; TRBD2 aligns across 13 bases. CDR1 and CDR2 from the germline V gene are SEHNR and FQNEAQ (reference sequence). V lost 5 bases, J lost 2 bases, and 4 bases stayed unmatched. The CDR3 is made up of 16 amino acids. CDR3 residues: CASSKGLAGNTDTQYF. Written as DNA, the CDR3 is TGTGCCAGCAGCAAGGGACTAGCGGGGAACACAGATACGCAGTATTTT.

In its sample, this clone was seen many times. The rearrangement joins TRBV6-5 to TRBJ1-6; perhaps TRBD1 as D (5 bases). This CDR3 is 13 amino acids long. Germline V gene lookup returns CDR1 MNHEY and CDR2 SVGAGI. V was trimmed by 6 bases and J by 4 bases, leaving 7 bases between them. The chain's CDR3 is CASSRDYNSPLHF. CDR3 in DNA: TGTGCCAGCAGCAGGGATTATAATTCACCCCTCCACTTT.

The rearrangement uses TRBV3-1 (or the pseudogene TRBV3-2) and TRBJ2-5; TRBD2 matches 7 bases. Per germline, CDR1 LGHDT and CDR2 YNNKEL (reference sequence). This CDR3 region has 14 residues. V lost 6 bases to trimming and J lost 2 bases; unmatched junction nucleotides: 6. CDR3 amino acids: CASSQTGGQETQYF. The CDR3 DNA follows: TGTGCCAGCAGTCAAACGGGGGGTCAAGAGACCCAGTACTTC.

CDR3 DNA: TGTGCCAGCAGTCTGACAGGGTCCACCGGGGAGCTGTTTTTT. This encodes CASSLTGSTGELFF. The chain has TRBV6-5 and TRBJ2-2; 7 positions agree with TRBD1. Germline-derived CDR1 and CDR2 are MNHEY and SVGAGI. This CDR3 comprises 14 residues. Trimming removed 5 bases from V and 4 bases from J; junction bases left unmatched: 4.

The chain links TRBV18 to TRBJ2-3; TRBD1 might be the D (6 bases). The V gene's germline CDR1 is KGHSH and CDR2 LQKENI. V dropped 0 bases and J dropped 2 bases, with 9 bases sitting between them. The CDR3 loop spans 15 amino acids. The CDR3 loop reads CASSPPDRPTDTQYF. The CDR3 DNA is TGTGCCAGCTCACCACCGGACAGACCCACAGATACGCAGTATTTT.

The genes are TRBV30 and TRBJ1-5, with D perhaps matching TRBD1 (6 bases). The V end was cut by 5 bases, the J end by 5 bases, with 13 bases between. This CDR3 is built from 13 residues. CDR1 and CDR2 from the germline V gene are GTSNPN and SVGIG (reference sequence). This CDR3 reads CAWGRGGDQPQHF. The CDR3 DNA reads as TGTGCCTGGGGGAGAGGGGGTGATCAGCCCCAGCATTTT.

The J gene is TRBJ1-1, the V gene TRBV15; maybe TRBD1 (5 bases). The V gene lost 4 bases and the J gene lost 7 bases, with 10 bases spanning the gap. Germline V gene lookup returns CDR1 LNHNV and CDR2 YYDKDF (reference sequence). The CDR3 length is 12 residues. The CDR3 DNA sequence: TGTGCCACCAGCAAGAACGGGGGTGAAGCTTTCTTT. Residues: CATSKNGGEAFF.

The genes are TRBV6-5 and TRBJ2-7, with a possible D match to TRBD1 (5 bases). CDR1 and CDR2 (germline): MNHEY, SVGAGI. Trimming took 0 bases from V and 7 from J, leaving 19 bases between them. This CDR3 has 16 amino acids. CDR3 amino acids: CASSYSKQGRGREQYF. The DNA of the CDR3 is TGTGCCAGCAGTTACTCCAAGCAGGGCCGCGGAAGAGAGCAGTACTTC.

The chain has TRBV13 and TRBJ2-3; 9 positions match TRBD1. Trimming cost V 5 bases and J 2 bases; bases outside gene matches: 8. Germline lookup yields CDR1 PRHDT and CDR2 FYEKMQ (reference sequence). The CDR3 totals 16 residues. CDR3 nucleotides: TGTGCCAGCAGCCTACCGGGACAGGGATTCACAGATACGCAGTATTTT. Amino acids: CASSLPGQGFTDTQYF.

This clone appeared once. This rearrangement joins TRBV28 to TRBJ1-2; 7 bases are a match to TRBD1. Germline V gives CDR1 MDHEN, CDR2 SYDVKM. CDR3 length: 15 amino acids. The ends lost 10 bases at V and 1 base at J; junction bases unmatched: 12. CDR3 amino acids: CATAGTVHSNYGYTF. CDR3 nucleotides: TGTGCCACCGCGGGGACAGTCCACAGTAACTATGGCTACACCTTC.

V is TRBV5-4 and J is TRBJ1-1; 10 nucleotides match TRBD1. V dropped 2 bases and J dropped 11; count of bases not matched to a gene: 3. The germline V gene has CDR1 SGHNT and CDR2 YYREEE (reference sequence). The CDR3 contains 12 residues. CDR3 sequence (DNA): TGTGCCAGCAGCTTCGACAGGGGGCTTGCTTTCTTT. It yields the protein CASSFDRGLAFF.

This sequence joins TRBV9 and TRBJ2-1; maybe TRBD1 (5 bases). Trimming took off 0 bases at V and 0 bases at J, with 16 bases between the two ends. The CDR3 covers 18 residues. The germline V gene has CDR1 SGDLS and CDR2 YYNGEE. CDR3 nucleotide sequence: TGTGCCAGCAGCGTAGAGTCCCTGGGGCGGAGCTCCTACAATGAGCAGTTCTTC. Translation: CASSVESLGRSSYNEQFF. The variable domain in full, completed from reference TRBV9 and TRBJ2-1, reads DSGVTQTPKHLITATGQRVTLRCSPRSGDLSVYWYQQSLDQGLQFLIQYYNGEERAKGNILERFSAQQFPDLHSELNLSSLELGDSALYFCASSVESLGRSSYNEQFFGPGTRLTVL.